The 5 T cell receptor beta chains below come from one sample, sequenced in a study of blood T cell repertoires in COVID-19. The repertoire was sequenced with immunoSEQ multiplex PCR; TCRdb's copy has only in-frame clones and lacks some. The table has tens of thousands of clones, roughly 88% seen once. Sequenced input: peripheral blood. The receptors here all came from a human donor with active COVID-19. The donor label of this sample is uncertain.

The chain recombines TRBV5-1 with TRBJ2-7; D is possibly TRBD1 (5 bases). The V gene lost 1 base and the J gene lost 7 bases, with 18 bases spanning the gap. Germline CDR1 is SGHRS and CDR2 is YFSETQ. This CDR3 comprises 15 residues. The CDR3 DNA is TGCGCCAGCAGCTTGAATTTCGGACAAAATTCGGAGCAGTACTTC. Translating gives CASSLNFGQNSEQYF.

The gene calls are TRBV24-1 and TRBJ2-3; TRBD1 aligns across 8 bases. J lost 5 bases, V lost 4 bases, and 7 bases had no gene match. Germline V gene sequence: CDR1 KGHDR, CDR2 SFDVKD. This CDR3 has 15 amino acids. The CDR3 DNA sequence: TGTGCCACCAGTGAGCCATCAGGGGGCAAAGATACGCAGTATTTT. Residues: CATSEPSGGKDTQYF.

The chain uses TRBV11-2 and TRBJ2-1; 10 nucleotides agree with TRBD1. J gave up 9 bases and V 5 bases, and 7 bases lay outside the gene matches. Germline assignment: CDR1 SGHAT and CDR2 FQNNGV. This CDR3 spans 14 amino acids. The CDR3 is CASSRDRGIGEQFF. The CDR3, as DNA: TGTGCCAGCAGCAGGGACAGGGGAATTGGTGAGCAGTTCTTC.

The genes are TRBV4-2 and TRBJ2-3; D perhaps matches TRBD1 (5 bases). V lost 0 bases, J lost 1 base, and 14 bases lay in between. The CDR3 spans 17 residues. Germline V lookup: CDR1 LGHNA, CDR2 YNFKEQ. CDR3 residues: CASSQDPELGGTDTQYF. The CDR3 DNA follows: TGTGCCAGCAGCCAAGATCCTGAATTAGGGGGCACAGATACGCAGTATTTT.

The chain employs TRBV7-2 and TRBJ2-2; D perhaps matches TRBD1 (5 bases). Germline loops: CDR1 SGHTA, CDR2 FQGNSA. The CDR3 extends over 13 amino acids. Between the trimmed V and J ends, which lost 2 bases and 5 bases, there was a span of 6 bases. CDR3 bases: TGTGCCAGCAGCTTAAGGGGAACCGGGGAGCTGTTTTTT. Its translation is CASSLRGTGELFF.